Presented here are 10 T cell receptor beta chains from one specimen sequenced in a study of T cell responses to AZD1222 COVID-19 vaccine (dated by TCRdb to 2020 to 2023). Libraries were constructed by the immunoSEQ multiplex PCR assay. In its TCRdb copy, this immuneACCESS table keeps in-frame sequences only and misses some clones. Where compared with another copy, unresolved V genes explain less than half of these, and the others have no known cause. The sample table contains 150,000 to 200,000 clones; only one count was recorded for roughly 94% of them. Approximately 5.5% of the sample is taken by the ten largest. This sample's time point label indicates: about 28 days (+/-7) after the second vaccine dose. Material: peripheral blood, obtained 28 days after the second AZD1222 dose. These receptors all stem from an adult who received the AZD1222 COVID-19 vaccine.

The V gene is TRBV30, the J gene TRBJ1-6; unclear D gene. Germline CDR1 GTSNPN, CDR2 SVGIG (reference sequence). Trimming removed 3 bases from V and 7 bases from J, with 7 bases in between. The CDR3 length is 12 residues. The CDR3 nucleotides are TGTGCCTGGAGGCGTCGGAATTCACCCCTCCACTTT. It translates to CAWRRRNSPLHF.

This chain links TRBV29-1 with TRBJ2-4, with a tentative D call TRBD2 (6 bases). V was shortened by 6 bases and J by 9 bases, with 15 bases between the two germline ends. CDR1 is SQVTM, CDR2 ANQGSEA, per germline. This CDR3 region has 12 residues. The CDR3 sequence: CSVRRDWGIQYF. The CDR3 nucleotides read TGCAGCGTGAGGCGGGACTGGGGCATTCAGTACTTC. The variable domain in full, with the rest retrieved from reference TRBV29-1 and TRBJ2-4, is SAVISQKPSRDICQRGTSLTIQCQVDSQVTMMFWYRQQPGQSLTLIATANQGSEATYESGFVIDKFPISRPNLTFSTLTVSNMSPEDSSIYLCSVRRDWGIQYFGAGTRLSVL.

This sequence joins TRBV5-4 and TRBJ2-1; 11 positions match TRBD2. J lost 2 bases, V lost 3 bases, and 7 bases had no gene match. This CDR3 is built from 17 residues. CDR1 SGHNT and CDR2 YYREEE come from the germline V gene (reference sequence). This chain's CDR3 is CASSWGGSGRAYNEQFF. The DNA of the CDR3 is TGTGCCAGCAGCTGGGGAGGTAGCGGGAGGGCCTACAATGAGCAGTTCTTC.

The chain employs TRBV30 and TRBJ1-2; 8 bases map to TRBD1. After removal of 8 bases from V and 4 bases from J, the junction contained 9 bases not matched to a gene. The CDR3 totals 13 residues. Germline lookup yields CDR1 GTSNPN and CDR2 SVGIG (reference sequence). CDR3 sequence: CAGRGQAIYGYTF. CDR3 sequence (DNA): TGTGCCGGGCGGGGACAGGCGATCTATGGCTACACCTTC.

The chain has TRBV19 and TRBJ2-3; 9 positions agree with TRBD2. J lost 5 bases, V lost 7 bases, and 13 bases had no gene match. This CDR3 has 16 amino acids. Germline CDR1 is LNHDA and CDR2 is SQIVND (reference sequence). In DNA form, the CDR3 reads TGTGCCAGTACCCAATTTAGCGGGAGCGGGAAAGATACGCAGTATTTT. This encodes CASTQFSGSGKDTQYF.

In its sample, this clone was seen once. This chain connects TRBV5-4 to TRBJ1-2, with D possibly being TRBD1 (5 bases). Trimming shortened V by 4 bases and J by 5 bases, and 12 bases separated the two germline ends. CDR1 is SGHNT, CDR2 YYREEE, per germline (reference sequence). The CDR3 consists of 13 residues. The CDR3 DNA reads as TGTGCCAGCAGCAGAACACAGGTTTATGGCTACACCTTC. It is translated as CASSRTQVYGYTF.

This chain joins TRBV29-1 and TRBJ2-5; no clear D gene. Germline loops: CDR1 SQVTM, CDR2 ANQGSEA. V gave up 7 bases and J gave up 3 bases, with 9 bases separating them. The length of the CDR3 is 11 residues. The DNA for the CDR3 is TGCAGCGCCCGGTTAGAAGAGACCCAGTACTTC. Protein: CSARLEETQYF.

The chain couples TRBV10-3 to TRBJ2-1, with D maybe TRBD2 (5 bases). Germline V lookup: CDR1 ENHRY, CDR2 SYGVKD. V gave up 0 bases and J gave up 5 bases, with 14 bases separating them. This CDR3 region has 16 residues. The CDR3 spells CAISESTGLGNNEQFF. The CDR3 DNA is TGTGCCATCAGTGAGTCGACGGGGTTGGGGAACAATGAGCAGTTCTTC.

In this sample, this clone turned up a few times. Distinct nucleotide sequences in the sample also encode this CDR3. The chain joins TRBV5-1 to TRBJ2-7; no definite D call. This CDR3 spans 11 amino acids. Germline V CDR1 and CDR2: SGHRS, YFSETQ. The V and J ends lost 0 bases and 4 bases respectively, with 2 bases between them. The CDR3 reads CASSLGYEQYF. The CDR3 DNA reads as TGCGCCAGCAGCTTGGGGTACGAGCAGTACTTC.

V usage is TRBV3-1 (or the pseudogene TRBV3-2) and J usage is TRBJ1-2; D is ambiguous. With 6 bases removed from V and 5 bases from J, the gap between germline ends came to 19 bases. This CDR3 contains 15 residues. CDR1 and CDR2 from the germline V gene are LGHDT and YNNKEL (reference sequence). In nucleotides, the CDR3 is TGTGCCAGCAGTGACCTGATAAGACCAGATTATGGCTACACCTTC. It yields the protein CASSDLIRPDYGYTF.